This T cell receptor (beta chain) was recovered during a study of blood T cell repertoires in COVID-19. About the study: Material from acute and convalescent COVID-19 was sourced from the United States, Italy and Spain.

This clone was counted a single time. The CDR3 runs 11 residues. The germline V and J ends were trimmed by 8 bases and 4 bases, with 6 bases remaining between them. Germline V CDR1 and CDR2: MNHEY, SVGAGI. Generated by immunoSEQ multiplex PCR, the TCRdb table keeps only in-frame clones and is missing some. The table records hundreds of thousands of clones, approximately 80% of them present only once. The rearrangement links TRBV6-5 to TRBJ1-3; D not certain. The receptor was isolated from a woman aged 80 or over with active or convalescent COVID-19. Material: peripheral blood. The CDR3 nucleotides read TGTGCCAGCCTCCGGGGAAACACCATATATTTT. Amino acids: CASLRGNTIYF.